This T cell receptor beta chain was captured in a study of cytotoxic CD8 clonotypes in ibrutinib-treated CLL. Only in-frame clones appear in the TCRdb table, and some are missing; sequencing was by immunoSEQ multiplex PCR. This sample has about 250,000 clones, with 60% to 75% found just once. The length of the CDR3 is 14 residues. With 2 bases removed from V and 1 base from J, the gap between germline ends came to 5 bases. Germline V gene lookup returns CDR1 KGHSH and CDR2 LQKENI. The chain recombines TRBV18 with TRBJ2-2; no clear D. The sequencing used PBMCs, collected after 24 months of ibrutinib treatment. This sequence was found in a human donor with chronic lymphocytic leukemia. The CDR3 region is CASSPLGNTGELFF. DNA for the CDR3: TGTGCCAGCTCACCATTGGGGAACACCGGGGAGCTGTTTTTT.